One and the same sample provided the 4 T cell receptor beta chains below, sequenced in a study of CD8 T cells in ankylosing spondylitis. Their target antigens are unknown. MiXCR, run by TCRdb on the 5' RACE reads, gives a single entry per CDR3 protein. The data hold approximately 300,000 distinct CDR3 sequences, with approximately 8% observed a single time. Overall study findings and caveats: Characteristic, it appeared, of ankylosing spondylitis blood was a TCR beta motif of about eight highly homologous variants.

The sequenced material came from blood, either unsorted or a sorted T cell fraction (not recorded which). These receptors originate from a male donor with ankylosing spondylitis.

V is TRBV2 and J is TRBJ2-1; 8 positions agree with TRBD1. There are 15 residues in the CDR3. Germline values: CDR1 SNHLY, CDR2 FYNNEI. V was clipped by 8 bases and J by 2 bases; unmatched bases: 8. The CDR3 spells CASPGQGRPYNEQFF. The CDR3 coding sequence is TGTGCCAGCCCCGGACAGGGAAGGCCCTACAATGAGCAGTTCTTC.

This clonotype occurred a few times. The chain employs TRBV7-2 and TRBJ2-1, with D maybe TRBD2 (5 bases). The V and J ends lost 1 base and 7 bases respectively, with 8 bases between them. The CDR3 length is 13 residues. Germline V CDR1 and CDR2: SGHTA, FQGNSA. The CDR3 sequence: CASSLVRENEQFF. CDR3 sequence (DNA): TGTGCCAGCAGCTTAGTGAGGGAAAATGAGCAGTTCTTC.

The chain has TRBV7-3 and TRBJ1-1; 8 bases are a match to TRBD1. Germline V gene sequence: CDR1 SGHTA, CDR2 FQGTGA. This CDR3 comprises 14 residues. J gave up 4 bases and V 5 bases, and 6 bases lay outside the gene matches. CDR3 in amino acids: CASSPQGVITEAFF. CDR3 coding DNA: TGTGCCAGCAGCCCACAGGGGGTGATCACTGAAGCTTTCTTT. The full variable domain, its missing parts supplied by reference TRBV7-3 and TRBJ1-1, is GAGVSQTPSNKVTEKGKYVELRCDPISGHTALYWYRQSLGQGPEFLIYFQGTGAADDSGLPNDRFFAVRPEGSVSTLKIQRTERGDSAVYLCASSPQGVITEAFFGQGTRLTVV.

This clonotype turned up a few times. DNA for the CDR3: TGTGCCAGCAGATTCTTTGGGGCCAACGTCCTGACTTTC. This sequence encodes CASRFFGANVLTF. The chain couples TRBV12-3 or TRBV12-4 to TRBJ2-6; D is unclear. The CDR3 contains 13 residues. Trimming pared 6 bases from V and 3 bases from J, leaving 6 bases between.